These 30 T cell receptor beta chains came from one sample sequenced in a study of T cell changes during pregnancy in multiple sclerosis. Assay used: immunoSEQ multiplex PCR; TCRdb lists only in-frame clones, some missing. The sample yields some 43,000 clones, about 92% seen once. The sample was CD8+ T cells from peripheral blood mononuclear cells, taken in the first trimester of pregnancy. Receptor source: a female donor with multiple sclerosis, enrolled in a pregnancy study.

The chain joins TRBV7-9 to TRBJ2-5; D gene unclear. The CDR3 is 14 amino acids. Trimming left V 4 bases short and J 2 bases short, with 11 bases between. CDR1 and CDR2 (germline): SEHNR, FQNEAQ (reference sequence). The CDR3 DNA sequence: TGTGCCAGCAGCTCCCCAGATACGCAAGAGACCCAGTACTTC. This gives the protein CASSSPDTQETQYF.

V usage is TRBV13 and J usage is TRBJ2-5, with D possibly matching TRBD1 (6 bases). Germline loops: CDR1 PRHDT, CDR2 FYEKMQ (reference sequence). Trimming left V 0 bases short and J 5 bases short, with 10 bases between. The CDR3 spans 14 residues. The CDR3 bases are TGTGCCAGCAGCTTAGGACAGGGCGGGGAGACCCAGTACTTC. This sequence encodes CASSLGQGGETQYF.

The chain combines TRBV7-2 with TRBJ2-1; possible D gene TRBD1, 6 bases. The CDR3 is 15 residues long. Germline loops: CDR1 SGHTA, CDR2 FQGNSA. The ends were cut back, 0 bases at V and 1 base at J, with 7 bases in the middle. The CDR3 nucleotides read TGTGCCAGCAGCTTAGCCAGGGGTTCCTACAATGAGCAGTTCTTC. Translation: CASSLARGSYNEQFF.

The V gene is TRBV14, the J gene TRBJ2-5; a possible D gene is TRBD2 (6 bases). The CDR3 sequence is 14 residues long. Per the germline V gene, CDR1 is SGHDN and CDR2 is FVKESK. With 4 bases removed from V and 2 bases from J, the gap between germline ends came to 11 bases. The CDR3 loop reads CASSRNRGQETQYF. The CDR3 DNA reads as TGTGCCAGCAGCCGAAATCGGGGGCAAGAGACCCAGTACTTC.

V usage is TRBV7-6 and J usage is TRBJ1-4; D is uncertain. CDR1 SGHVS and CDR2 FNYEAQ come from the germline V gene. The CDR3 sequence is 19 residues long. Trimming removed 6 bases at V and 3 bases at J, with 26 bases between. Here the CDR3 DNA reads TGTGCCAGCAGAACTACTCGGGGTACCTTAGGAGCGGCTAATGAAAAACTGTTTTTT. Its translation: CASRTTRGTLGAANEKLFF.

V and J are TRBV5-1 and TRBJ2-3, with 7 bases aligning to TRBD1. The ends lost 7 bases at V and 0 bases at J; junction bases unmatched: 8. Germline V lookup: CDR1 SGHRS, CDR2 YFSETQ. This CDR3 has 15 amino acids. This CDR3 reads CASGRQGPSTDTQYF. The CDR3, as DNA: TGCGCCAGCGGCCGACAGGGCCCTAGCACAGATACGCAGTATTTT.

CDR3 loop: CASTGTGHEPAKNIQYF. The CDR3 DNA is TGTGCCAGCACCGGGACAGGGCATGAACCGGCCAAAAACATTCAGTACTTC. The chain combines TRBV21-1 with TRBJ2-4; TRBD1, the table's D call, was not compared with the DNA. TRBV21-1 is annotated as a pseudogene. The CDR3 has 17 amino acids.

V gene TRBV27 combines with J gene TRBJ2-7, with TRBD1 as a possible D gene (6 bases). The CDR3 spans 15 residues. With 1 base removed from V and 4 bases from J, the gap between germline ends came to 14 bases. Germline CDR1 and CDR2: MNHEY and SMNVEV (reference sequence). The CDR3 reads CASSLYTGTVYEQYF. Written as DNA, the CDR3 is TGTGCCAGCAGTTTATACACAGGGACCGTTTACGAGCAGTACTTC.

The chain couples TRBV10-1 to TRBJ1-1, with a weak D call TRBD1 (5 bases). The CDR3 is made up of 17 amino acids. Per the germline V gene, CDR1 is WNHNN and CDR2 is SYGVQD (reference sequence). Trimming took 0 bases from V and 2 from J, leaving 16 bases between them. CDR3 in DNA: TGCGCCAGCAGTGAGTCGAGGGGAGGCTGGGTCAACACTGAAGCTTTCTTT. It is translated as CASSESRGGWVNTEAFF.

The V call is TRBV10-2, the J call TRBJ2-1, with D tentatively TRBD2 (5 bases). Trimming stripped 0 bases from V and 6 bases from J, with 6 bases between. Germline values: CDR1 WSHSY, CDR2 SAAADI. This CDR3 region has 13 residues. CDR3 in amino acids: CASSESRANEQFF. CDR3 nucleotide sequence: TGCGCCAGCAGTGAGTCGAGGGCCAATGAGCAGTTCTTC.

The genes are TRBV30 and TRBJ2-7, with 8 bases identical to TRBD2. V dropped 1 base and J dropped 2; count of bases not matched to a gene: 4. Germline V gene lookup returns CDR1 GTSNPN and CDR2 SVGIG (reference sequence). There are 14 residues in the CDR3. CDR3 DNA sequence: TGTGCCTGGAGTGGTGACGGGGGGGCCTACGAGCAGTACTTC. This sequence encodes CAWSGDGGAYEQYF.

The chain combines TRBV19 with TRBJ1-5; the D is unclear. Germline V gives CDR1 LNHDA, CDR2 SQIVND (reference sequence). Trimming removed 3 bases from V and 2 bases from J, with 14 bases in between. CDR3 length: 16 residues. Written as DNA, the CDR3 is TGTGCCAGTAGTATTAGCGGGGAAGGTGGCAATCAGCCCCAGCATTTT. It codes for CASSISGEGGNQPQHF.

This clone appeared a few times. The chain employs TRBV2 and TRBJ2-7, with a tentative D call TRBD2 (6 bases). Trimming left V 0 bases short and J 5 bases short, with 8 bases between. Germline-derived CDR1 and CDR2 are SNHLY and FYNNEI. The CDR3 length is 13 residues. CDR3 loop: CASSEAGRHEQYF. CDR3 bases: TGTGCCAGCAGTGAAGCAGGGAGGCACGAGCAGTACTTC.

V and J are TRBV9 and TRBJ2-3, with 8 bases matching TRBD2. CDR1 is SGDLS, CDR2 YYNGEE, per germline. Germline trimming cut 2 bases from V and 2 bases from J; bases unmatched to any gene: 4. The CDR3 totals 15 residues. DNA of the CDR3: TGTGCCAGCAGCGTGGTAGCGGGATACACAGATACGCAGTATTTT. This codes for CASSVVAGYTDTQYF.

The CDR3 is CASSQVIGNTEAFF. The CDR3, as DNA: TGCGCCAGCAGCCAAGTAATCGGGAACACTGAAGCTTTCTTT. The V and J genes are TRBV4-1 and TRBJ1-1, with D hard to call. Germline V CDR1 and CDR2: MGHRA, YSYEKL. The CDR3 totals 14 residues. V lost 1 base, J lost 1 base, and 7 bases lay in between.

This clone was detected once. This chain links TRBV27 with TRBJ1-5; D is unclear. CDR1 is MNHEY and CDR2 is SMNVEV in the germline V gene (reference sequence). The CDR3 length is 14 residues. Between the trimmed V and J ends, which lost 4 bases and 1 base, there was a span of 8 bases. As DNA, the CDR3 is TGTGCCAGCAGTTGGGCAGGCAGCAATCAGCCCCAGCATTTT. It codes for CASSWAGSNQPQHF.

This clone was seen a single time. CDR3 region: CASSLGGNEAFF. DNA for the CDR3: TGTGCCAGCAGTTTAGGGGGGAATGAAGCTTTCTTT. This chain joins TRBV27 and TRBJ1-1; D might be TRBD1 (5 bases). Germline V gene lookup returns CDR1 MNHEY and CDR2 SMNVEV (reference sequence). Trimming pared 2 bases from V and 7 bases from J, leaving 8 bases between. CDR3 size: 12 residues.

This clone was counted once. V and J are TRBV9 and TRBJ1-3; 12 bases match TRBD1. The CDR3 loop spans 16 amino acids. The germline V gene has CDR1 SGDLS and CDR2 YYNGEE. Trimming removed 3 bases from V and 4 bases from J; junction bases left unmatched: 5. The CDR3 spells CASSEGQGALGNTIYF. As DNA, the CDR3 is TGTGCCAGCAGCGAGGGACAGGGGGCGTTGGGAAACACCATATATTTT.

V usage is TRBV28 and J usage is TRBJ2-6; perhaps TRBD1 as D (6 bases). This CDR3 spans 17 amino acids. Germline V CDR1 and CDR2: MDHEN, SYDVKM. With 3 bases removed from V and 1 base from J, the gap between germline ends came to 13 bases. In nucleotides, the CDR3 is TGTGCCAGCAGTTTGCCTCACACAGGGTCTGGGGCCAACGTCCTGACTTTC. It translates to CASSLPHTGSGANVLTF. The whole variable domain, filled in from reference TRBV28 and TRBJ2-6, reads DVKVTQSSRYLVKRTGEKVFLECVQDMDHENMFWYRQDPGLGLRLIYFSYDVKMKEKGDIPEGYSVSREKKERFSLILESASTNQTSMYLCASSLPHTGSGANVLTFGAGSRLTVL.

The rearrangement links TRBV4-2 to TRBJ2-5; possible D gene TRBD2, 5 bases. CDR3 size: 14 residues. The germline V gene has CDR1 LGHNA and CDR2 YNFKEQ. Between the trimmed V and J ends, which lost 4 bases and 2 bases, there was a span of 11 bases. The CDR3 DNA reads as TGTGCCAGCAGCCCCTGGAGCGGACAAGAGACCCAGTACTTC. The encoded protein is CASSPWSGQETQYF.

V gene TRBV9 combines with J gene TRBJ2-2; 7 bases are a match to TRBD1. Germline CDR1 reads SGDLS; CDR2 reads YYNGEE. After removal of 0 bases from V and 0 bases from J, the junction contained 2 bases not matched to a gene. This CDR3 contains 16 residues. CDR3 region: CASSVVGGSNTGELFF. The CDR3 bases are TGTGCCAGCAGCGTAGTAGGGGGCTCGAACACCGGGGAGCTGTTTTTT. Complete variable domain (other parts from reference TRBV9 and TRBJ2-2): DSGVTQTPKHLITATGQRVTLRCSPRSGDLSVYWYQQSLDQGLQFLIQYYNGEERAKGNILERFSAQQFPDLHSELNLSSLELGDSALYFCASSVVGGSNTGELFFGEGSRLTVL.

The CDR3 DNA follows: TGTGCCAGTAGTACTCAGGAGAACAACAGGGTGAGCAATCAGCCCCAGCATTTT. The encoded protein is CASSTQENNRVSNQPQHF. This chain uses TRBV19 with TRBJ1-5; D possibly corresponds to TRBD1 (6 bases). V gave up 4 bases and J gave up 1 base, with 20 bases separating them. Germline V gene sequence: CDR1 LNHDA, CDR2 SQIVND (reference sequence). The CDR3 is 18 residues long. Using reference TRBV19 and TRBJ1-5 for the parts outside the CDR3, the full variable domain is DGGITQSPKYLFRKEGQNVTLSCEQNLNHDAMYWYRQDPGQGLRLIYYSQIVNDFQKGDIAEGYSVSREKKESFPLTVTSAQKNPTAFYLCASSTQENNRVSNQPQHFGDGTRLSIL.

The chain is built from TRBV5-1 and TRBJ2-3, with 9 bases fitting TRBD2. Germline values: CDR1 SGHRS, CDR2 YFSETQ. The V segment lost 5 bases and the J segment 4 bases; nucleotides outside the gene matches: 11. This CDR3 has 16 amino acids. CDR3 amino acids: CASRSPAGGPADTQYF. In DNA, the CDR3 is TGCGCCAGCAGGAGCCCGGCGGGAGGGCCCGCAGATACGCAGTATTTT.

This chain's CDR3 is CASRHLPNYNEQFF. CDR3 nucleotide sequence: TGTGCCAGCAGGCATTTACCTAACTACAATGAGCAGTTCTTC. The genes are TRBV6-1 and TRBJ2-1; D is unclear. The CDR3 is made up of 14 amino acids. Trimming left V 6 bases short and J 3 bases short, with 12 bases between. Germline V CDR1 and CDR2: MNHNS, SASEGT.

The rearrangement links TRBV19 to TRBJ1-1; no firm D call. The CDR3 runs to 13 residues. The V gene's germline CDR1 is LNHDA and CDR2 SQIVND (reference sequence). V was shortened by 5 bases and J by 1 base, with 8 bases between the two germline ends. CDR3 in DNA: TGTGCCAGTAGTGTTTCCGGGAACACTGAAGCTTTCTTT. It yields the protein CASSVSGNTEAFF.

The chain recombines TRBV7-2 with TRBJ2-7; D may be TRBD2 (7 bases). The CDR3 extends over 14 amino acids. Trimming pared 7 bases from V and 3 bases from J, leaving 16 bases between. Germline V gives CDR1 SGHTA, CDR2 FQGNSA. Here the CDR3 DNA reads TGTGCCAGCACCCAGGGGAGGGGGGGCTACGAGCAGTACTTC. Residues: CASTQGRGGYEQYF.

V gene TRBV4-2 combines with J gene TRBJ2-3, with D maybe TRBD1 (6 bases). The CDR3 has 17 amino acids. CDR1 and CDR2 from the germline V gene are LGHNA and YNFKEQ. Trimming pared 3 bases from V and 5 bases from J, leaving 21 bases between. CDR3 protein: CASSHPRLTGGEDTQYF. The CDR3 region has the DNA TGTGCCAGCAGCCACCCCCGTTTGACAGGAGGAGAAGATACGCAGTATTTT.

The chain couples TRBV25-1 to TRBJ1-2, with D uncertain. The CDR3 extends over 13 amino acids. With 6 bases removed from V and 4 bases from J, the gap between germline ends came to 12 bases. The V gene's germline CDR1 is MGHDK and CDR2 SYGVNS. CDR3 sequence reads: CASSASGSYGYTF. CDR3 nucleotides: TGTGCCAGCAGCGCTTCGGGTAGCTATGGCTACACCTTC.

This clone was detected once. The rearrangement uses TRBV27 and TRBJ2-2, with D possibly matching TRBD1 (6 bases). Germline V gives CDR1 MNHEY, CDR2 SMNVEV (reference sequence). Trimming took 7 bases from V and 3 from J, leaving 15 bases between them. This CDR3 comprises 15 residues. The CDR3 nucleotides are TGTGCCAGCACTCTAGGGACACCCGACACCGGGGAGCTGTTTTTT. Protein sequence: CASTLGTPDTGELFF.

The rearrangement links TRBV12-5 to TRBJ1-3, with 11 bases fitting TRBD1. The CDR3 sequence is 16 residues long. Germline V gives CDR1 LGHNT, CDR2 FRNRAP. With V trimmed by 1 base and J by 4 bases, 3 bases remained unmatched. CDR3 in DNA: TGTGCTAGTGGTTTGGGGGACAGGGGGAACGGAAACACCATATATTTT. Its translation is CASGLGDRGNGNTIYF.